The 25 T cell receptor beta chains below come from one sample, sequenced in a study of high-grade serous ovarian cancer treatment subgroups. Tumor samples were taken before definitive surgery or chemotherapy. Some clones are missing from TCRdb's copy, which holds only in-frame ones; the method was immunoSEQ multiplex PCR. Among 10,000 or so clones, over 65% were seen once, and the ten largest hold more than 3.5%. The material sequenced was tumor tissue. These TCRs come from a human donor with high-grade serous ovarian cancer.

Judged by abundance, this clone is medium-sized. The rearrangement joins TRBV27 to TRBJ2-7, with D possibly matching TRBD1 (5 bases). Trimming removed 2 bases from V and 0 bases from J, with 11 bases in between. The CDR3 has 15 residues. CDR1 and CDR2 from the germline V gene are MNHEY and SMNVEV (reference sequence). DNA for the CDR3: TGTGCCAGCAGTTTAGACGACAGTAACTCCTACGAGCAGTACTTC. This codes for CASSLDDSNSYEQYF.

V gene TRBV7-9 combines with J gene TRBJ1-4; no definite D call. V lost 5 bases to trimming and J lost 7 bases, with 11 bases between them. CDR1 and CDR2 from the germline V gene are SEHNR and FQNEAQ (reference sequence). The length of the CDR3 is 13 residues. The CDR3 loop is CASSPLVGEKLFF. The CDR3 nucleotides read TGTGCCAGCAGCCCCCTGGTAGGTGAAAAACTGTTTTTT.

CDR3 coding DNA: TGTGCCAGCAGGGTCACTCCCCCCTCGTACGAGCAGTACTTC. Translation: CASRVTPPSYEQYF. The gene calls are TRBV14 and TRBJ2-7; D gene ambiguous. This CDR3 contains 14 residues. CDR1 is SGHDN, CDR2 FVKESK, per germline. Trimming took off 6 bases at V and 4 bases at J, with 16 bases between the two ends.

A word on this clone: Its ends do not fully match the called genes, so a read error is possible. This rearrangement joins TRBV2 to TRBJ1-2; D remains unclear. Germline-derived CDR1 and CDR2 are SNHLY and FYNNEI. CDR3 size: 14 residues. DNA of the CDR3: TGTGCCAGCAGTGAAGGGAATAGGAACTATGGCCACACCTTC. Translating it yields CASSEGNRNYGHTF.

The gene calls are TRBV30 and TRBJ2-5; D unresolved. The CDR3 runs to 14 residues. Trimming cost V 2 bases and J 5 bases, with 15 bases left between them. Germline-derived CDR1 and CDR2 are GTSNPN and SVGIG (reference sequence). The CDR3 DNA sequence: TGTGCCTGGAGTACTCGGACCGTGGGGGAGACCCAGTACTTC. It translates to CAWSTRTVGETQYF.

This clone was seen a single time. The gene calls are TRBV2 and TRBJ2-7; D is undetermined. CDR1 and CDR2 from the germline V gene are SNHLY and FYNNEI. V lost 2 bases, J lost 1 base, and 9 bases lay in between. The CDR3 has 14 residues. DNA for the CDR3: TGTGCCAGCAGTGAATTAGGTGTGTCCTACGAGCAGTACTTC. This encodes CASSELGVSYEQYF.

This chain joins TRBV19 and TRBJ1-1; D gene uncertain. The germline V gene encodes CDR1 LNHDA and CDR2 SQIVND (reference sequence). V lost 6 bases, J lost 5 bases, and 4 bases lay in between. CDR3 size: 10 residues. The CDR3 region is CASRETEAFF. CDR3 nucleotides: TGTGCCAGTAGGGAGACTGAAGCTTTCTTT.

A word on this clone: A read error may be the cause here, since a much bigger clone is one base away. The V and J genes are TRBV9 and TRBJ1-2; 7 bases match TRBD1. Looked up from germline, CDR1 is SGDLS and CDR2 is YYNGEE. CDR3 size: 14 residues. The CDR3 loop reads CASNDPTGEHGYIF. CDR3 coding DNA: TGTGCCAGCAACGACCCAACAGGGGAACATGGCTACATCTTC.

The chain couples TRBV5-6 to TRBJ2-7; D is ambiguous. The CDR3 runs 12 residues. V was shortened by 0 bases and J by 7 bases, with 8 bases between the two germline ends. The germline CDR1 and CDR2 sequences are SGHDT and YYEEEE. CDR3 sequence (DNA): TGTGCCAGCAGCTTGGGTGGTAGGGAGCAGTACTTC. The encoded protein is CASSLGGREQYF.

This clone was seen once. The chain's CDR3 is CASSPDGRGNSPLHF. The CDR3 DNA follows: TGTGCCAGCAGCCCAGATGGCAGGGGGAATTCACCCCTCCACTTT. V is TRBV11-3 and J is TRBJ1-6; 7 positions match TRBD1. Germline V gives CDR1 SGHNT, CDR2 YENEEA. J gave up 7 bases and V 5 bases, and 8 bases lay outside the gene matches. This CDR3 region has 15 residues.

In DNA, the CDR3 is TGTGCCAGTAGTCAGCAGCGGAACACTGAAGCTTTCTTT. It translates to CASSQQRNTEAFF. This chain uses TRBV19 with TRBJ1-1; no definite D call. Germline CDR1 reads LNHDA; CDR2 reads SQIVND (reference sequence). The CDR3 has 13 residues. Trimming left V 5 bases short and J 1 base short, with 8 bases between.

The chain couples TRBV27 to TRBJ2-7, with a tentative D call TRBD1 (6 bases). V lost 7 bases to trimming and J lost 3 bases, with 13 bases between them. CDR1 is MNHEY and CDR2 is SMNVEV in the germline V gene (reference sequence). CDR3 length equals 13 residues. As DNA, the CDR3 is TGTGCCAGCATCGGGCAGGGGAACTACGAGCAGTACTTC. Its protein product is CASIGQGNYEQYF.

J is TRBJ2-1 and V is TRBV4-3; 12 nucleotides match TRBD1. J lost 7 bases, V lost 4 bases, and 8 bases had no gene match. The CDR3 is made up of 16 amino acids. CDR1 is LGHNA and CDR2 is YSLEER in the germline V gene. CDR3 region: CASSPLGTGGKNEQFF. Written as DNA, the CDR3 is TGCGCCAGCAGCCCCCTAGGGACAGGGGGCAAAAATGAGCAGTTCTTC.

The chain is built from TRBV5-8 and TRBJ2-3; no firm D call. CDR1 is SGHTS and CDR2 is YDEGEE in the germline V gene. Trimming shortened V by 5 bases and J by 4 bases, and 8 bases separated the two germline ends. This CDR3 has 12 residues. This CDR3 reads CASRPMADTQYF. The CDR3 nucleotides read TGTGCCAGCAGACCGATGGCAGATACGCAGTATTTT.

This clone was seen more than once but under ten times. The chain recombines TRBV5-6 with TRBJ1-3; D is undetermined. This CDR3 comprises 15 residues. V was trimmed by 3 bases and J by 1 base, leaving 11 bases between them. Germline loops: CDR1 SGHDT, CDR2 YYEEEE. CDR3 nucleotides: TGTGCCAGCAGCTCGTTGCCCGGATCTGGAAACACCATATATTTT. As protein: CASSSLPGSGNTIYF.

The genes are TRBV7-9 and TRBJ1-4; 8 bases match TRBD1. The V segment lost 6 bases and the J segment 5 bases; nucleotides outside the gene matches: 2. Germline V CDR1 and CDR2: SEHNR, FQNEAQ (reference sequence). The CDR3 has 13 amino acids. CDR3 sequence: CASRGQDNEKLFF. The CDR3 DNA follows: TGTGCCAGCAGGGGACAGGACAATGAAAAACTGTTTTTT.

The chain is built from TRBV5-1 and TRBJ2-3; tentatively, D is TRBD2 (5 bases). The CDR3 consists of 13 residues. Trimming removed 2 bases at V and 5 bases at J, with 9 bases between. The germline V gene has CDR1 SGHRS and CDR2 YFSETQ. The DNA of the CDR3 is TGCGCCAGCAGCTTTCCCGGGGAAGATACGCAGTATTTT. Residues: CASSFPGEDTQYF.

The rearrangement joins TRBV9 to TRBJ2-1, with D uncertain. The V gene lost 0 bases and the J gene lost 5 bases, with 9 bases spanning the gap. CDR1 is SGDLS and CDR2 is YYNGEE in the germline V gene. The CDR3 length is 14 residues. In nucleotides, the CDR3 is TGTGCCAGCAGCGTAGGCTTAGGAAACAATGAGCAGTTCTTC. It yields the protein CASSVGLGNNEQFF. Supplemented by reference TRBV9 and TRBJ2-1, the full variable domain reads DSGVTQTPKHLITATGQRVTLRCSPRSGDLSVYWYQQSLDQGLQFLIQYYNGEERAKGNILERFSAQQFPDLHSELNLSSLELGDSALYFCASSVGLGNNEQFFGPGTRLTVL.

The CDR3 DNA reads as TGTGCCAGCTTGAGGACAAGCGAGACCCAGTACTTC. Translation gives CASLRTSETQYF. The chain joins TRBV2 to TRBJ2-5, with D possibly matching TRBD1 (5 bases). Deletions cut 8 bases from V and 5 bases from J, with 12 bases between. Germline CDR1 SNHLY, CDR2 FYNNEI. The length of the CDR3 is 12 residues.

V is TRBV19 and J is TRBJ1-2; D possibly corresponds to TRBD1 (5 bases). This CDR3 has 12 residues. V shed 4 bases and J shed 8 bases, with 11 bases lying between them. CDR1 and CDR2 from the germline V gene are LNHDA and SQIVND (reference sequence). CDR3 sequence reads: CASSTGTRGYTF. CDR3 sequence (DNA): TGTGCCAGTAGTACCGGGACGCGGGGCTACACCTTC.

The table lists this clone with a count of one. The J gene is TRBJ2-2, the V gene TRBV6-4, with no clear D. The CDR3 covers 14 residues. The germline V and J ends were trimmed by 3 bases and 3 bases, with 8 bases remaining between them. Germline values: CDR1 MRHNA, CDR2 SNTAGT. The CDR3 loop is CASSELADTGELFF. The CDR3 DNA sequence: TGTGCCAGCAGTGAATTAGCTGACACCGGGGAGCTGTTTTTT.

The rearrangement uses TRBV9 and TRBJ2-1, with 11 bases that match TRBD2. Germline V lookup: CDR1 SGDLS, CDR2 YYNGEE. The CDR3 has 16 residues. Trimming took 4 bases from V and 9 from J; bases not matched to a gene: 12. CDR3 in amino acids: CASSKQLAGVGGEQFF. The CDR3 coding sequence is TGTGCCAGCAGCAAGCAACTAGCGGGAGTTGGGGGTGAGCAGTTCTTC.

This clone has more than one count but fewer than ten. This chain joins TRBV19 and TRBJ2-1; no definite D call. The CDR3 has 13 residues. Germline V CDR1 and CDR2: LNHDA, SQIVND (reference sequence). V lost 8 bases, J lost 4 bases, and 12 bases lay in between. For the CDR3, the DNA is TGTGCCAGTTCCCACGACCCATACAATGAGCAGTTCTTC. Its translation: CASSHDPYNEQFF.

This clone was observed a few times. This chain links TRBV11-3 with TRBJ2-1, with 8 bases identical to TRBD2. This CDR3 is 18 amino acids long. Germline V gene sequence: CDR1 SGHNT, CDR2 YENEEA. Losses at the gene ends were 0 bases for V and 0 bases for J; bases not matched to a gene: 7. The CDR3 DNA follows: TGTGCCAGCAGCTTAGATCCCGTAGCGGGATTCTCCTACAATGAGCAGTTCTTC. Translated: CASSLDPVAGFSYNEQFF.

The V and J genes are TRBV30 and TRBJ2-1; TRBD2 aligns across 8 bases. This CDR3 spans 14 amino acids. CDR1 and CDR2 from the germline V gene are GTSNPN and SVGIG (reference sequence). With V trimmed by 8 bases and J by 8 bases, 14 bases remained unmatched. The CDR3 DNA reads TGTGCCGGAAAGGGACTAGAGGTCCCCTATGAGCAGTTCTTC. Translation gives CAGKGLEVPYEQFF.